The clone carrying this T cell receptor beta chain has a handful of counts. The antigen is not known. The data were taken from a study of CD8+ T cells in alopecia areata. Study findings and constraints: Although TCR sharing was seen in mice, sharing across patients was less clear, possibly for HLA-related reasons.

RNA, once extracted, was reverse transcribed into cDNA for use as the sequencing template. Sequenced by immunoSEQ multiplex PCR; TCRdb stores in-frame clones only, minus some. The table lists 110,000 to 150,000 clones, around 50% of them singletons, with about 6.8% in the top ten. The source of this sequence is a human donor with alopecia areata. This sample comprised CD4+ T cells sorted from blood, obtained at week 0.

The chain's CDR3 is CSVGGEGGAYF. CDR3 coding DNA: TGCAGCGTTGGAGGGGAGGGGGGCGCCTATTTT. The chain recombines TRBV29-1 with TRBJ2-3, with TRBD2 as a possible D gene (7 bases). There are 11 residues in the CDR3. Trimming shortened V by 4 bases and J by 15 bases, and 17 bases separated the two germline ends. The germline V gene encodes CDR1 SQVTM and CDR2 ANQGSEA.